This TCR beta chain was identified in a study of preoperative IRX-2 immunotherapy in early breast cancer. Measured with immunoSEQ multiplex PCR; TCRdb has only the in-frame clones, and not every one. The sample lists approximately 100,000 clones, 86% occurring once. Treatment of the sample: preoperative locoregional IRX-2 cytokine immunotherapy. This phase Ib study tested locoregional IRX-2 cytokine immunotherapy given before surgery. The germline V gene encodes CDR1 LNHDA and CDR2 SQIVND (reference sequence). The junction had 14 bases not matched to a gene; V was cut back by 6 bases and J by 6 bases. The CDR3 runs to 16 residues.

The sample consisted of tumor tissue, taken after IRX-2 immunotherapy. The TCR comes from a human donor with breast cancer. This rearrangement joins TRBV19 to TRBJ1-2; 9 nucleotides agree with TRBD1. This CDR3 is CASSDPGQGAGDGYTF. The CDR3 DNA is TGTGCCAGTAGCGATCCGGGACAGGGCGCCGGGGATGGCTACACCTTC.